The T cell receptor (beta chain) under discussion was sequenced for a study of blood T cell repertoires in COVID-19. Background on the study: From the United States, Italy and Spain came samples of acute and convalescent COVID-19. T cells, B-cell-depleted T cells, or PBMCs supplied cDNA or gDNA.

CDR1 and CDR2 from the germline V gene are MDHEN and SYDVKM. The CDR3 is 15 residues long. V was cut by 5 bases and J by 7 bases, with 17 bases left in between. Under the authors' procedure: Estimation of nucleated cell counts relied on the amplification of reference gene primers. Produced via immunoSEQ multiplex PCR; TCRdb's table is partial and in-frame only. V and J calls and clone size are copied from that table; D and trimming were computed from the DNA. The sample includes approximately 400,000 clones, about four fifths of them seen just once. Sample: peripheral blood. V gene TRBV28 combines with J gene TRBJ1-4, with D maybe TRBD1 (6 bases). The TCR sequence derives from a human donor with acute or convalescent COVID-19. The donor label of this sample is uncertain. This CDR3 reads CASSPQGRISEKLFF. The CDR3 DNA reads as TGTGCCAGCAGTCCTCAGGGGCGAATCAGTGAAAAACTGTTTTTT. The variable domain in full, completed from reference TRBV28 and TRBJ1-4, reads DVKVTQSSRYLVKRTGEKVFLECVQDMDHENMFWYRQDPGLGLRLIYFSYDVKMKEKGDIPEGYSVSREKKERFSLILESASTNQTSMYLCASSPQGRISEKLFFGSGTQLSVL.